Listed here are 32 T cell receptor beta chains from one sample, sequenced in a study of control samples from healthy donors and cancer patients. Produced via immunoSEQ multiplex PCR; TCRdb's table is partial and in-frame only. The table records around 90,000 clones, 85% of them present only once. Material: blood. Every receptor here comes from a woman in her 40s in good health.

The V call is TRBV5-1, the J call TRBJ1-2; unclear D gene. CDR1 and CDR2 from the germline V gene are SGHRS and YFSETQ. Trimming removed 4 bases from V and 6 bases from J, with 16 bases in between. The CDR3 runs 14 residues. The CDR3 here is CASSLRPGGNGYTF. Here the CDR3 DNA reads TGCGCCAGCAGCCTAAGGCCGGGAGGTAATGGCTACACCTTC.

This chain uses TRBV24-1 with TRBJ2-3, with 12 bases fitting TRBD2. CDR3 length: 19 residues. Germline V lookup: CDR1 KGHDR, CDR2 SFDVKD. With V trimmed by 1 base and J by 1 base, 8 bases remained unmatched. The CDR3 loop is CATSDFSTSGGYRTDTQYF. In nucleotides, the CDR3 is TGTGCCACCAGTGATTTCTCGACTAGCGGGGGTTACCGCACAGATACGCAGTATTTT.

This clone has only a few counts. The CDR3 sequence is CASSQDLRQGLQPQHF. CDR3 DNA: TGCGCCAGCAGCCAAGATCTGAGGCAGGGACTACAGCCCCAGCATTTT. The chain joins TRBV4-3 to TRBJ1-5; tentative D call: TRBD1 (5 bases). V dropped 0 bases and J dropped 7 bases, with 16 bases sitting between them. Germline V gives CDR1 LGHNA, CDR2 YSLEER. This CDR3 is built from 16 residues.

The CDR3 DNA reads as TGTGCCTGGAGACAGGATCCTAATGAAAAACTGTTTTTT. Translating it yields CAWRQDPNEKLFF. The chain has TRBV30 and TRBJ1-4; tentatively, D is TRBD1 (5 bases). Per the germline V gene, CDR1 is GTSNPN and CDR2 is SVGIG (reference sequence). V was pared by 3 bases and J by 3 bases, with 8 bases between. The CDR3 spans 13 residues.

The chain recombines TRBV19 with TRBJ1-1; no definite D call. This CDR3 contains 16 residues. V lost 7 bases and J 1 base, leaving 19 bases between the germline ends. Germline CDR1 and CDR2: LNHDA and SQIVND (reference sequence). The CDR3 DNA reads as TGTGCCAGTACCTTAGCCCCCGGGGAGGGGAACACTGAAGCTTTCTTT. This sequence encodes CASTLAPGEGNTEAFF.

V and J are TRBV9 and TRBJ2-1; TRBD1 agrees at 10 bases. Trimming at V came to 0 bases and at J to 7 bases, leaving 4 bases not matched to a gene. The CDR3 extends over 15 amino acids. Germline assignment: CDR1 SGDLS and CDR2 YYNGEE. Here the CDR3 DNA reads TGTGCCAGCAGCGTAGCGGGGACAGGGGTGAATGAGCAGTTCTTC. Translated: CASSVAGTGVNEQFF.

This chain links TRBV19 with TRBJ1-3; D is undetermined. Germline V gene data show CDR1 as LNHDA and CDR2 as SQIVND (reference sequence). Trimming took off 7 bases at V and 0 bases at J, with 4 bases between the two ends. The CDR3 covers 12 residues. The CDR3, as DNA: TGTGCCAGTAAGTCCTCTGGAAACACCATATATTTT. It encodes CASKSSGNTIYF.

In its sample, this clone was seen a few times. This chain uses TRBV4-3 with TRBJ2-3; D is possibly TRBD1 or TRBD2 (6 bases each). Germline loops: CDR1 LGHNA, CDR2 YSLEER. V dropped 8 bases and J dropped 0 bases, with 18 bases sitting between them. CDR3 length equals 16 residues. The CDR3 DNA reads TGCGCCAGCTCTGTGAAGGGGGACTCTAGCACAGATACGCAGTATTTT. It encodes CASSVKGDSSTDTQYF.

J is TRBJ2-7 and V is TRBV7-2, with 8 bases that match TRBD1. Germline lookup yields CDR1 SGHTA and CDR2 FQGNSA. Trimming took 5 bases from V and 1 from J; bases not matched to a gene: 7. This CDR3 has 15 amino acids. The CDR3 region is CASSPSDRASYEQYF. The CDR3 coding sequence is TGTGCCAGCAGCCCCTCGGACAGGGCTTCCTACGAGCAGTACTTC.

As concerns this clone: The sample contains more than one DNA sequence encoding this CDR3. The chain combines TRBV28 with TRBJ1-6; unclear D gene. The CDR3 covers 15 residues. Germline CDR1 reads MDHEN; CDR2 reads SYDVKM. Trimming took off 5 bases at V and 6 bases at J, with 14 bases between the two ends. CDR3 DNA: TGTGCCAGCAGTCCCTCCCTAGGGTCTAATTCACCCCTCCACTTT. Protein sequence: CASSPSLGSNSPLHF.

This chain uses TRBV4-2 with TRBJ1-1; no clear D. V was trimmed by 5 bases and J by 1 base, leaving 17 bases between them. The germline gives CDR1 LGHNA, CDR2 YNFKEQ. This CDR3 has 16 residues. The CDR3 loop reads CASSGGGEVPNTEAFF. The CDR3 coding sequence is TGTGCCAGCAGCGGCGGCGGCGAGGTTCCGAACACTGAAGCTTTCTTT.

The rearrangement uses TRBV25-1 and TRBJ1-2, with TRBD1 matching over 9 bases. With V trimmed by 3 bases and J by 2 bases, 4 bases remained unmatched. Germline CDR1 is MGHDK and CDR2 is SYGVNS. The CDR3 runs to 15 residues. CDR3 protein: CASSDPGTGNYGYTF. The CDR3 bases are TGTGCCAGCAGTGACCCAGGGACAGGGAACTATGGCTACACCTTC.

J is TRBJ1-1 and V is TRBV6-6; 7 bases line up with TRBD1. The CDR3 length is 16 residues. Germline loops: CDR1 MNHNY, CDR2 SVGAGI (reference sequence). V lost 7 bases and J lost 0; bases outside the gene matches: 11. CDR3 protein: CASNHRRTGLNTEAFF. The CDR3 bases are TGTGCCAGCAATCACCGCCGGACAGGACTGAACACTGAAGCTTTCTTT.

V is TRBV30 and J is TRBJ1-2; a weak D match, TRBD1 (5 bases). Trimming took 5 bases from V and 4 from J, leaving 20 bases between them. Per germline, CDR1 GTSNPN and CDR2 SVGIG (reference sequence). The CDR3 is 15 amino acids. CDR3 sequence reads: CAWGLGVGASYGYTF. CDR3 bases: TGTGCCTGGGGCCTAGGGGTCGGGGCCTCCTATGGCTACACCTTC.

In this sample, this clone turned up once. The CDR3 DNA reads TGCGCCAGCAGCTCCGGGACAGTAATCACAGATACGCAGTATTTT. Protein: CASSSGTVITDTQYF. This chain connects TRBV5-1 to TRBJ2-3; 7 nucleotides agree with TRBD1. From germline, CDR1 is SGHRS and CDR2 YFSETQ. Germline trimming cut 3 bases from V and 2 bases from J; bases unmatched to any gene: 6. This CDR3 is built from 15 residues.

CDR3 protein: CASSQTGQGYEQYF. CDR3 bases: TGTGCCAGCTCACAAACAGGACAGGGCTACGAGCAGTACTTC. V is TRBV18 and J is TRBJ2-7, with TRBD1 matching over 8 bases. Per the germline V gene, CDR1 is KGHSH and CDR2 is LQKENI. J lost 3 bases, V lost 4 bases, and 5 bases had no gene match. This CDR3 contains 14 residues.

The chain couples TRBV30 to TRBJ1-4; TRBD1 is a possible D gene (5 bases). Germline V gene sequence: CDR1 GTSNPN, CDR2 SVGIG (reference sequence). Trimming cost V 6 bases and J 6 bases, with 14 bases left between them. CDR3 length equals 13 residues. The CDR3: CACSGTGDEKLFF. CDR3 sequence (DNA): TGTGCCTGTTCAGGGACGGGAGATGAAAAACTGTTTTTT.

The chain carries TRBV7-8 and TRBJ2-7; 11 positions agree with TRBD2. CDR1 and CDR2 (germline): SGHVS, FQNEAQ. V shed 5 bases and J 4 bases; nucleotides not matched to a gene: 7. The CDR3 spans 15 residues. CDR3 region: CASSRASGGKYEQYF. In nucleotides, the CDR3 is TGTGCCAGCAGCCGAGCTAGCGGGGGGAAATACGAGCAGTACTTC. Complete variable domain (other parts from reference TRBV7-8 and TRBJ2-7): GAGVSQSPRYKVAKRGQDVALRCDPISGHVSLFWYQQALGQGPEFLTYFQNEAQLDKSGLPSDRFFAERPEGSVSTLKIQRTQQEDSAVYLCASSRASGGKYEQYFGPGTRLTVT.

The chain has TRBV19 and TRBJ1-6; D is possibly TRBD1 (6 bases). This CDR3 is built from 14 residues. V lost 0 bases, J lost 7 bases, and 7 bases lay in between. The germline V gene encodes CDR1 LNHDA and CDR2 SQIVND (reference sequence). CDR3 coding DNA: TGTGCCAGTAGTATAGAGCAGGGGAATTCACCCCTCCACTTT. This translates into CASSIEQGNSPLHF.

The rearrangement joins TRBV7-3 to TRBJ2-3, with D unclear. V dropped 4 bases and J dropped 4 bases, with 12 bases sitting between them. CDR1 SGHTA and CDR2 FQGTGA come from the germline V gene. The CDR3 length is 14 residues. The CDR3 loop is CASSSPSGPDTQYF. Here the CDR3 DNA reads TGTGCCAGCAGCTCCCCGTCGGGTCCAGATACGCAGTATTTT.

The chain has TRBV24-1 and TRBJ1-3; D gene unclear. Germline assignment: CDR1 KGHDR and CDR2 SFDVKD. This CDR3 region has 15 residues. Between the trimmed V and J ends, which lost 9 bases and 0 bases, there was a span of 14 bases. CDR3 bases: TGTGCCACCTGGGGTGGGAACATCTCTGGAAACACCATATATTTT. This sequence encodes CATWGGNISGNTIYF.

This clone was observed a few times. The chain recombines TRBV6-2 or TRBV6-3 with TRBJ1-1; D perhaps matches TRBD1 (5 bases). Trimming removed 3 bases at V and 2 bases at J, with 7 bases between. CDR3 length: 13 amino acids. Germline V gives CDR1 MNHEY, CDR2 SVGEGT. The CDR3: CASSYRGNTEAFF. In DNA form, the CDR3 reads TGTGCCAGCAGTTATAGGGGAAACACTGAAGCTTTCTTT.

V gene TRBV4-3 combines with J gene TRBJ2-5; tentatively, D is TRBD1 or TRBD2 (5 bases each). Germline V gives CDR1 LGHNA, CDR2 YSLEER. CDR3 length equals 14 residues. Trimming shortened V by 5 bases and J by 5 bases, and 15 bases separated the two germline ends. CDR3 nucleotides: TGCGCCAGCAGCACAAGAAGGGACGTCGAGACCCAGTACTTC. Translating gives CASSTRRDVETQYF.

The genes are TRBV29-1 and TRBJ1-2; TRBD1 matches at 9 bases. V lost 5 bases and J lost 8; bases outside the gene matches: 15. CDR3 length: 15 residues. Germline CDR1 and CDR2: SQVTM and ANQGSEA. The CDR3 loop is CSVLGQGLSYGGYTF. The CDR3 nucleotides are TGCAGCGTTCTGGGACAGGGATTATCCTATGGAGGCTACACCTTC.

The chain uses TRBV21-1 and TRBJ1-1; the table names TRBD1, a call not compared with the DNA. TRBV21-1 is flagged as a pseudogene. The CDR3 loop spans 15 amino acids. The CDR3 reads CASSSYRESDTEAFF. The CDR3 DNA sequence: TGTGCCAGCAGCTCCTACAGGGAATCGGACACTGAAGCTTTCTTT.

J is TRBJ1-3 and V is TRBV5-1, with TRBD1 as a possible D gene (5 bases). The length of the CDR3 is 16 residues. Germline V gene data show CDR1 as SGHRS and CDR2 as YFSETQ. V lost 1 base and J 0 bases, leaving 11 bases between the germline ends. DNA of the CDR3: TGCGCCAGCAGCTTGATAGGGGCCCACTCTGGAAACACCATATATTTT. Its translation is CASSLIGAHSGNTIYF.

This clone has more than one count but fewer than ten. The V gene is TRBV30, the J gene TRBJ1-5, with D tentatively TRBD1 (6 bases). Germline V gene data show CDR1 as GTSNPN and CDR2 as SVGIG (reference sequence). This CDR3 spans 15 amino acids. Trimming left V 3 bases short and J 4 bases short, with 16 bases between. CDR3 residues: CAWSDGGQGNQPQHF. CDR3 DNA sequence: TGTGCCTGGAGCGACGGGGGGCAGGGGAATCAGCCCCAGCATTTT.

The chain recombines TRBV10-3 with TRBJ1-1, with 11 bases matching TRBD1. There are 14 residues in the CDR3. After removal of 10 bases from V and 12 bases from J, the junction contained 16 bases not matched to a gene. From germline, CDR1 is ENHRY and CDR2 SYGVKD. CDR3 DNA: TGTGCCACCGGACAGGGGGCGCCAGGACTAAGCCCTTTCTTT. This gives the protein CATGQGAPGLSPFF.

This sequence joins TRBV30 and TRBJ2-5; 8 nucleotides line up with TRBD1. This CDR3 spans 14 amino acids. V was clipped by 8 bases and J by 3 bases; unmatched bases: 11. Germline V gene sequence: CDR1 GTSNPN, CDR2 SVGIG (reference sequence). The CDR3 is CAVVRTGREETQYF. CDR3 nucleotide sequence: TGTGCCGTGGTAAGGACAGGGCGTGAAGAGACCCAGTACTTC.

This rearrangement joins TRBV27 to TRBJ2-2; 8 bases are a match to TRBD1. V shed 0 bases and J 1 base; nucleotides not matched to a gene: 1. The CDR3 runs 16 residues. Germline V gene lookup returns CDR1 MNHEY and CDR2 SMNVEV (reference sequence). CDR3 sequence (DNA): TGTGCCAGCAGTTTATCCGGGACAGGGAACACCGGGGAGCTGTTTTTT. This encodes CASSLSGTGNTGELFF.

V and J are TRBV5-1 and TRBJ2-5, with TRBD2 matching over 11 bases. This CDR3 region has 16 residues. CDR1 and CDR2 from the germline V gene are SGHRS and YFSETQ. The V gene end was trimmed by 4 bases and the J gene end by 1 base; junction bases not matched to a gene: 6. The CDR3 nucleotides read TGCGCCAGCAGCCCTGGACTAGCGGGTCCCCAAGAGACCCAGTACTTC. It encodes CASSPGLAGPQETQYF.

This chain links TRBV30 with TRBJ1-1, with TRBD1 matching over 8 bases. Germline V gene lookup returns CDR1 GTSNPN and CDR2 SVGIG (reference sequence). J gave up 10 bases and V 2 bases, and 9 bases lay outside the gene matches. The CDR3 has 13 residues. For the CDR3, the DNA is TGTGCCTGGAGTTCAGGGGGCCGCGGGTTAGCTTTCTTT. It specifies CAWSSGGRGLAFF.